This entry features one T cell receptor beta chain sequence. Only in-frame clones appear in the TCRdb table, and some are missing; sequencing was by immunoSEQ multiplex PCR. This sample yields over 110,000 clones, of which 92% are seen a single time; around 1.7% belongs to the top ten. This record belongs to a study of T cell responses to AZD1222 COVID-19 vaccine. The CDR3 extends over 13 amino acids. Germline loops: CDR1 MDHEN, CDR2 SYDVKM. Trimming stripped 4 bases from V and 3 bases from J, with 9 bases between. The sequences come from peripheral blood, collected on day 0 of AZD1222 vaccination. This chain uses TRBV28 with TRBJ1-2, with D hard to call. This sequence originates from an adult in good health. DNA of the CDR3: TGTGCCAGCAGTTATAACAGCGACTATGGCTACACCTTC. It specifies CASSYNSDYGYTF.